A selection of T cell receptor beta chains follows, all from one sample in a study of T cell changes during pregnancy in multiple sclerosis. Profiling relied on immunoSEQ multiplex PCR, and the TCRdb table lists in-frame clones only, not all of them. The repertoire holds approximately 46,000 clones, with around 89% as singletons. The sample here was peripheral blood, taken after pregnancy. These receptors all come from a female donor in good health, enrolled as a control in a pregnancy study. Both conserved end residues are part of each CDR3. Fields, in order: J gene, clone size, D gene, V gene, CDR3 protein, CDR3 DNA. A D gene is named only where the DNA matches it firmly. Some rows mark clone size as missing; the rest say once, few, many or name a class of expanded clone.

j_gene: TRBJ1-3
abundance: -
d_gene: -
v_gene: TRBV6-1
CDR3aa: CASSASGSSGNTIYF
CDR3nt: TGTGCCAGCAGCGCATCCGGGAGCTCTGGAAACACCATATATTTT

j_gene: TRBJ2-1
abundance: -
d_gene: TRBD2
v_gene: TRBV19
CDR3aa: CASSSELAALLSYNEQFF
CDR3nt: TGTGCCAGTAGTTCTGAACTAGCGGCGCTTCTCTCCTACAATGAGCAGTTCTTC

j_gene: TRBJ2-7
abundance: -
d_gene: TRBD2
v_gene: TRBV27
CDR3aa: CASKGLRTSGQHEQYF
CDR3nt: TGTGCCAGCAAGGGACTGCGGACTAGCGGGCAACACGAGCAGTACTTC

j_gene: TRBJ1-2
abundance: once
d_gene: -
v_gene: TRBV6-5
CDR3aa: CASSYFLGVGYTF
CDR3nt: TGTGCCAGCAGTTACTTCCTAGGGGTCGGCTACACCTTC

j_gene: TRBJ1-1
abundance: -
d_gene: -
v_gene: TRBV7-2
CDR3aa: CASRYGTLNTEAFF
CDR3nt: TGTGCCAGCAGATACGGGACATTGAACACTGAAGCTTTCTTT

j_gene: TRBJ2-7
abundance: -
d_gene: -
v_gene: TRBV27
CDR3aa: CASSSGVNLYEQYF
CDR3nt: TGTGCCAGCAGTTCGGGGGTTAACCTCTACGAGCAGTACTTC

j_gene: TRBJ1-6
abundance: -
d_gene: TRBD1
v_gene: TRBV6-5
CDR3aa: CASRTGQGDSPLHF
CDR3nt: TGTGCCAGCAGAACGGGACAGGGAGATTCACCCCTCCACTTT

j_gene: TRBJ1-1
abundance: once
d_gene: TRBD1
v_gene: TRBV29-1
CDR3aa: CSVNRGSSEAFF
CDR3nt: TGCAGCGTGAACAGGGGGAGCAGTGAAGCTTTCTTT

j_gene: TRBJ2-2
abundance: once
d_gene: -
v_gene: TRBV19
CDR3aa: CASRIYAGTGELFF
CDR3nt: TGTGCCAGTAGGATATACGCGGGTACCGGGGAGCTGTTTTTT

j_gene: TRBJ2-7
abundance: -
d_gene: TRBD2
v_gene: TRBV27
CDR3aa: CASSPSTSGYEQYF
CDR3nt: TGTGCCAGCAGTCCCTCGACTAGCGGCTACGAGCAGTACTTC

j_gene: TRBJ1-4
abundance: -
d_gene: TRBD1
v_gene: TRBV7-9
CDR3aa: CASSLGPTGAHNEKLFF
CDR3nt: TGTGCCAGCAGCTTAGGTCCTACAGGGGCCCATAATGAAAAACTGTTTTTT

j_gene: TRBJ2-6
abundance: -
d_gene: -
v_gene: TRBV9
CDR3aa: CASSPSSRAERSSGANVLTF
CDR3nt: TGTGCCAGCAGCCCTTCTAGCCGGGCAGAGCGTAGCTCTGGGGCCAACGTCCTGACTTTC

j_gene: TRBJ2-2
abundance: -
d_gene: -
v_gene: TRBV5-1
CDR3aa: CASSSPAGRGTGELFF
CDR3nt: TGCGCCAGCAGCTCCCCCGCGGGCCGAGGGACCGGGGAGCTGTTTTTT

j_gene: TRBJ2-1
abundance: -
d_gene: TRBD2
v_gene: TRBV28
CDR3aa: CASSQPTSGSHIDEQFF
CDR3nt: TGTGCCAGCAGTCAACCGACTAGCGGGAGCCACATTGATGAGCAGTTCTTC

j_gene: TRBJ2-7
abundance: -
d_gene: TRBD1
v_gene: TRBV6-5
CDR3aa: CASSYLPGGSDEQYF
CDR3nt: TGTGCCAGCAGTTACCTGCCAGGGGGTAGCGACGAGCAGTACTTC

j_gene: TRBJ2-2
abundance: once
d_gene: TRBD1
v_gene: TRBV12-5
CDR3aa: CASTGGGATGELFF
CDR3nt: TGTGCTAGCACAGGGGGCGGTGCGACCGGGGAGCTGTTTTTT

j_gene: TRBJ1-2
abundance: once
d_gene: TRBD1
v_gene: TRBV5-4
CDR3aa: CASSFDRAALSRGYTF
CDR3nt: TGTGCCAGCAGTTTTGACAGGGCGGCCCTCTCCCGCGGCTACACCTTC

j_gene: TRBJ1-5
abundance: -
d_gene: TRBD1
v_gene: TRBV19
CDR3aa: CASTPHRGQGTFQPQHF
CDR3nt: TGTGCCAGTACCCCCCACAGGGGACAGGGGACATTTCAGCCCCAGCATTTT

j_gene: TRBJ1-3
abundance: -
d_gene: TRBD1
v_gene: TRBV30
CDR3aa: CAWSADRDSGNTIYF
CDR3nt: TGTGCCTGGAGTGCTGACAGGGACTCTGGAAACACCATATATTTT

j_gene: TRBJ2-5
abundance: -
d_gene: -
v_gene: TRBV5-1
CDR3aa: CASSLGAEAKQETQYF
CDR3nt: TGCGCCAGCAGCTTGGGAGCGGAGGCAAAACAAGAGACCCAGTACTTC

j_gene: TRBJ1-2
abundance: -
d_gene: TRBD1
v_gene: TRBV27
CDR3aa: CASTPRGQLYGYTF
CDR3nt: TGTGCCAGCACCCCTCGGGGACAGTTATATGGCTACACCTTC

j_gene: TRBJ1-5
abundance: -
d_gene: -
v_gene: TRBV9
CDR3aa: CASSVGGSSNQPQHF
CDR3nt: TGTGCCAGCAGCGTAGGCGGTAGCAGCAATCAGCCCCAGCATTTT

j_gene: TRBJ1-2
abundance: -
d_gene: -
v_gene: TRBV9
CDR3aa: CASSGGRDGYTF
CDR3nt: TGTGCCAGCAGCGGAGGGAGGGATGGCTACACCTTC

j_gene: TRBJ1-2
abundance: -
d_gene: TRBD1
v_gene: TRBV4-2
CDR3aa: CASSQEGDRGEYGYTF
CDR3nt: TGTGCCAGCAGCCAAGAGGGGGACAGGGGAGAATATGGCTACACCTTC

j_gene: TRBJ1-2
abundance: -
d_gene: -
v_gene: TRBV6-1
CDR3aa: CASMQGMWYGYTF
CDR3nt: TGTGCCAGCATGCAGGGGATGTGGTATGGCTACACCTTC

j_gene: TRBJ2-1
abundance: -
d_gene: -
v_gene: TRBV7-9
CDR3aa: CASNQVLDEQFF
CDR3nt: TGTGCCAGCAACCAAGTTCTAGATGAGCAGTTCTTC

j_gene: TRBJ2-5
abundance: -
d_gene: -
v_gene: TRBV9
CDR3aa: CASSPLGTSGGETQYF
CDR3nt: TGTGCCAGCAGCCCCCTGGGGACTTCTGGGGGAGAGACCCAGTACTTC

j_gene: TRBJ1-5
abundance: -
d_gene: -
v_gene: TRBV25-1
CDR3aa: CASSDGVQPQHF
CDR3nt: TGTGCCAGCAGTGACGGGGTCCAGCCCCAGCATTTT

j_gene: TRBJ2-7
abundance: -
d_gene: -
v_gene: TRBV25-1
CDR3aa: CASSEHRSSYEQYF
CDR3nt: TGTGCCAGCAGTGAACACAGGAGCTCCTACGAGCAGTACTTC

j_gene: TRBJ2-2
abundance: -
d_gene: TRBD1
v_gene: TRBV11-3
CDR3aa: CASSPGTGSTGELFF
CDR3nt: TGTGCCAGCAGCCCCGGGACAGGGAGCACCGGGGAGCTGTTTTTT

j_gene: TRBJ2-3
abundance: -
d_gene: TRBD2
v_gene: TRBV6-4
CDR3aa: CASSDRREGADTQYF
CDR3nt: TGTGCCAGCAGTGACCGGCGGGAGGGAGCAGATACGCAGTATTTT

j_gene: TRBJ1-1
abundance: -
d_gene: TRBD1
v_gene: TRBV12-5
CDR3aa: CASGLGTGGVTEAFF
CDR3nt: TGTGCTAGTGGTTTGGGGACAGGGGGGGTCACTGAAGCTTTCTTT

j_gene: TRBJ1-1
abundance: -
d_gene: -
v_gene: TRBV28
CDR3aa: CASSFHLTGMNTEAFF
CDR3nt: TGTGCCAGCAGTTTCCATCTTACAGGGATGAACACTGAAGCTTTCTTT

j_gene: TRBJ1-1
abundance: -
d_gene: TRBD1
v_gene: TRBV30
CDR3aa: CAWTPGGTGAFGAFF
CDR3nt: TGTGCCTGGACTCCTGGGGGGACAGGGGCGTTCGGGGCTTTCTTT

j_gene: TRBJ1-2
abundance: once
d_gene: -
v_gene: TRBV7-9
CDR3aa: CASRSGPSGQTLSYTF
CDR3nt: TGTGCCAGCAGATCGGGTCCGTCAGGACAGACTCTTAGCTACACCTTC

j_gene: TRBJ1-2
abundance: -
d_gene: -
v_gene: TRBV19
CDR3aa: CASSTSVANYGYTF
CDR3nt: TGTGCCAGTAGTACATCGGTGGCTAACTATGGCTACACCTTC

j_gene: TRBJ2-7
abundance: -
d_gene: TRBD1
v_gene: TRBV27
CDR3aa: CASSSTRGTGSYEQYF
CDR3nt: TGTGCCAGCAGTTCCACGAGGGGGACAGGGTCCTACGAGCAGTACTTC

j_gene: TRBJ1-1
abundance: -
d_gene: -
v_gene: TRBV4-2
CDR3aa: CASSQDRIGQGNTEAFF
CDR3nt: TGTGCCAGCAGCCAAGATCGGATAGGGCAGGGCAACACTGAAGCTTTCTTT